The rows below give T cell receptor beta chains drawn from one sample of a study of T cell responses to AZD1222 COVID-19 vaccine. Sequencing was performed with immunoSEQ multiplex PCR; in TCRdb, only in-frame clones are kept and a portion is missing. The sample lists around 140,000 clones; 92% were seen once. Sequenced material: peripheral blood, taken 28 days after the second AZD1222 dose. The receptors come from an adult who received the AZD1222 COVID-19 vaccine. Both conserved end residues are part of each CDR3. The D gene is left open where the match is weak. Rows may omit the clone size; those that give it use once, few, many or a size class.

TRBV5-6	NA	TRBD1	TRBJ1-6	TGTGCCAGCAGCTTGCTGGAGGGGGCGCATTCACCCCTCCACTTT	CASSLLEGAHSPLHF
TRBV15	NA	TRBD1	TRBJ2-2	TGTGCCACCACCGGACAGGGGGACAACACCGGGGAGCTGTTTTTT	CATTGQGDNTGELFF
TRBV6-2/TRBV6-3	once	TRBD1	TRBJ2-5	TGTGCCAGCAGTTACCCGGACAGGGAAGAGACCCAGTACTTC	CASSYPDREETQYF
TRBV6-2/TRBV6-3	NA	NA	TRBJ1-1	TGTGCCAGCAGTTTGTCAAGGGGCACTGAAGCTTTCTTT	CASSLSRGTEAFF
TRBV12-3/TRBV12-4	NA	TRBD1	TRBJ1-1	TGTGCCAGCAGGTACAGGGGGCTTACTGAAGCTTTCTTT	CASRYRGLTEAFF
TRBV4-3	NA	NA	TRBJ1-5	TGCGCCAGCAGCCAAGATCGGGGGGGAGGGGATCAGCCCCAGCATTTT	CASSQDRGGGDQPQHF
TRBV5-5	NA	TRBD1	TRBJ2-6	TGTGCCAGCAGCTCGCCGTATACGGGACAGAAGACTGGGGCCAACGTCCTGACTTTC	CASSSPYTGQKTGANVLTF
TRBV5-1	NA	TRBD2	TRBJ2-3	TGCGCCAGCAGCTTACGGACTAGCGGGGATGGGGATACGCAGTATTTT	CASSLRTSGDGDTQYF
TRBV7-2	NA	TRBD2	TRBJ2-3	TGTGCCAGCAGCAGGTGGACTAGCGGAAGAAGGGATACGCAGTATTTT	CASSRWTSGRRDTQYF
TRBV5-1	NA	NA	TRBJ1-1	TGCGCCAGCAGCTTGGACCCGGGCACTGAAGCTTTCTTT	CASSLDPGTEAFF
TRBV4-1	NA	NA	TRBJ2-3	TGCGCCAGCAGCCAAACAGGACTCGGAGGCACAGATACGCAGTATTTT	CASSQTGLGGTDTQYF
TRBV29-1	NA	NA	TRBJ2-1	TGCAGCGTCCAAGGGGGTTATAATAATGAGCAGTTCTTC	CSVQGGYNNEQFF
TRBV7-9	few	TRBD1	TRBJ1-1	TGTGCCAGCAGCCTTGAGACAGGGTCGGACACTGAAGCTTTCTTT	CASSLETGSDTEAFF
TRBV5-4	once	TRBD1	TRBJ1-1	TGTGCCAGCAGCCCGGACAGGGGTTACACTGAAGCTTTCTTT	CASSPDRGYTEAFF
TRBV16	NA	NA	TRBJ2-7	TGTGCCAGCAGCCAATGGGTACAGAGCTCCTACGAGCAGTACTTC	CASSQWVQSSYEQYF
TRBV6-5	NA	NA	TRBJ2-1	TGTGCCAGCAGTCCGAGATCTTACAATGAGCAGTTCTTC	CASSPRSYNEQFF
TRBV30	NA	NA	TRBJ2-5	TGTGCCTGGAGTGCCCCTTTCGAAACACAAGAGACCCAGTACTTC	CAWSAPFETQETQYF
TRBV10-3	NA	TRBD1	TRBJ2-5	TGTGCCATCAGCACCGGGACAGGGGTGGAGACCCAGTACTTC	CAISTGTGVETQYF
TRBV2	NA	TRBD1	TRBJ1-1	TGTGCCTGTCAGACAGGGGGAACTGAAGCTTTCTTT	CACQTGGTEAFF
TRBV12-5	NA	NA	TRBJ1-6	TGTGCTAGTGGTTTGGTACCTTCACCCCTCCACTTT	CASGLVPSPLHF
TRBV6-5	once	NA	TRBJ2-1	TGTGCCAGCAGTTACGTGGCAGTTTCCTACAATGAGCAGTTCTTC	CASSYVAVSYNEQFF
TRBV25-1	once	NA	TRBJ2-5	TGTGCCAGCAGTGACCCCTTCCAAGAGACCCAGTACTTC	CASSDPFQETQYF
TRBV5-8	NA	TRBD2	TRBJ2-1	TGTGCCAGCAGCTTATCAAGCGGGGGGCTCCCTCATGAGCAGTTCTTC	CASSLSSGGLPHEQFF
TRBV12-3/TRBV12-4	NA	TRBD1	TRBJ1-2	TGTGCCAGCAGCCTGGGACAGGAGTATGGCTACACCTTC	CASSLGQEYGYTF
TRBV7-2	NA	NA	TRBJ2-1	TGCGCCAGCAGCTTAATGGCGGGGTCCTACAATGAGCAGTTCTTC	CASSLMAGSYNEQFF
TRBV7-9	NA	TRBD1	TRBJ2-5	TGTGCCAGCGGCGACAGGGTGCCCCCCGAGGAGACCCAGTACTTC	CASGDRVPPEETQYF
TRBV5-6	NA	NA	TRBJ2-1	TGTGCCACCAAGCGGGTTAGCTCCTACAATGAGCAGTTCTTC	CATKRVSSYNEQFF
TRBV6-2/TRBV6-3	NA	NA	TRBJ1-3	TGTGCCAGCAGTCTAGGAAACACCATATATTTT	CASSLGNTIYF
TRBV9	NA	TRBD1	TRBJ2-5	TGTGCCAGCAGCCGGGACAGGTGGGAGGAGACCCAGTACTTC	CASSRDRWEETQYF
TRBV28	NA	NA	TRBJ2-5	TGTGCCAGCAGTCTACCCCAGGGGCGCAGGGGGGGAGAGACCCAGTACTTC	CASSLPQGRRGGETQYF
TRBV25-1	few	NA	TRBJ1-3	TGTGCCAGCAGTGGGTTGGGCCCTGGAAACACCATATATTTT	CASSGLGPGNTIYF
TRBV3-1/TRBV3-2	NA	NA	TRBJ2-3	TGTGCCAGCAGCTATTCCACAGATACGCAGTATTTT	CASSYSTDTQYF
TRBV5-4	NA	TRBD1	TRBJ2-2	TGTGCCACCGACAGGGGCACCGGGGAGCTGTTTTTT	CATDRGTGELFF
TRBV12-3/TRBV12-4	NA	NA	TRBJ2-3	TGTGCCAGCAGTTATTCAGATATGGATACGCAGTATTTT	CASSYSDMDTQYF
TRBV29-1	NA	TRBD1	TRBJ1-1	TGCAGCGTTACCTTGGGACAGGGGAACACTGAAGCTTTCTTT	CSVTLGQGNTEAFF
TRBV4-3	NA	NA	TRBJ2-1	TGCGCCAGCAGCCAAGGAAGACTGTACAATGAGCAGTTCTTC	CASSQGRLYNEQFF
TRBV11-2	once	NA	TRBJ2-3	TGTGCCAGCAGCTACAACAGGGACCGAGCTTACACAGATACACAGTATTTT	CASSYNRDRAYTDTQYF
TRBV6-6	NA	NA	TRBJ1-1	TGTGCCAGCCAAAAGGGCATAATAACTGAAGCTTTCTTT	CASQKGIITEAFF
TRBV7-2	NA	TRBD1	TRBJ2-2	TGTGCCAGCAGCCTCACAGGGGGGAGGTCCGGGGAGCTGTTTTTT	CASSLTGGRSGELFF
TRBV6-5	NA	NA	TRBJ1-1	TGTGCCAGCAGTTACCCAACTGAAGCTTTCTTT	CASSYPTEAFF
TRBV12-3/TRBV12-4	NA	NA	TRBJ2-2	TGTGCCAGCAGTTTACAGAACACCGGGGAGCTGTTTTTT	CASSLQNTGELFF
TRBV14	once	NA	TRBJ1-4	TGTGCCAGCAGCCAAGATCTGGGAGAAAAACTGTTTTTT	CASSQDLGEKLFF
TRBV27	few	NA	TRBJ2-2	TGTGCCAGCAGTTTGATTCCAGGGTGGATTAACACCGGGGAGCTGTTTTTT	CASSLIPGWINTGELFF
TRBV7-8	once	TRBD2	TRBJ2-3	TGTGCCAGCAGCTGGACTAGCGGGGGGAGCACAGATACGCAGTATTTT	CASSWTSGGSTDTQYF
TRBV7-6	NA	TRBD2	TRBJ2-2	TGTGCCAGCAGCTTAGTTGGGGGGGCGAACACCGGGGAGCTGTTTTTT	CASSLVGGANTGELFF
TRBV9	NA	NA	TRBJ1-6	TGTGCCAGCAGCGTAGGATTGTCTTATAATTCACCCCTCCACTTT	CASSVGLSYNSPLHF
TRBV5-5	NA	NA	TRBJ2-7	TGTGCCAGCAGCTTGTTAGGGGAGTACGAGCAGTACTTC	CASSLLGEYEQYF
TRBV27	NA	NA	TRBJ2-3	TGTGCCAGCAGTCCCCCGTTCCTAAAGCCCACAGATACGCAGTATTTT	CASSPPFLKPTDTQYF
TRBV7-2	NA	TRBD2	TRBJ2-7	TGTGCCAGCAGCTTAGGAGGCGGGAGCTCCTACGAGCAGTACTTC	CASSLGGGSSYEQYF
TRBV7-6	NA	NA	TRBJ1-3	TGTGCCGTCGTAACCTACTCTGGAAACACCATATATTTT	CAVVTYSGNTIYF
TRBV19	NA	NA	TRBJ2-2	TGTGCCAGTAGTATTGGGACGGGCGGGTATATCGGGGAGCTGTTTTTT	CASSIGTGGYIGELFF
TRBV7-9	NA	NA	TRBJ1-1	TGTGCCAGCAGCCAATCGACAGTGAGGAACACTGAAGCTTTCTTT	CASSQSTVRNTEAFF
TRBV5-1	NA	NA	TRBJ2-7	TGCGCCAGCAGCGGACAGACCTACGAGCAGTACTTC	CASSGQTYEQYF
TRBV14	NA	NA	TRBJ2-5	TGTGCCAGCAGCCAAGAGTGGGCCCAAGAGACCCAGTACTTC	CASSQEWAQETQYF
TRBV28	NA	NA	TRBJ2-7	TGTGCCAGCAGCCGCCCCTACGAGCAGTACTTC	CASSRPYEQYF
TRBV9	NA	NA	TRBJ2-5	TGTGCCAGCAGCGTAGCGGTGGGCGAGACCCAGTACTTC	CASSVAVGETQYF
TRBV4-2	NA	NA	TRBJ2-2	TGTGCCAGCAGCCATCCCACGGGCACCGGGGAGCTGTTTTTT	CASSHPTGTGELFF
TRBV5-4	NA	NA	TRBJ2-7	TGTGCCAGCAGCTCCCTTAAGACAGGATCCGTGCAGTACTTC	CASSSLKTGSVQYF
TRBV2	NA	TRBD2	TRBJ2-7	TGTGCCAGCAGTGAAAAAACTAGCGGGGGCCTCAGCTCCTACGAGCAGTACTTC	CASSEKTSGGLSSYEQYF
TRBV7-2	NA	NA	TRBJ2-7	TGTGCCAGCAGCCCGAGGGGAGCGCGTTACGAGCAGTACTTC	CASSPRGARYEQYF